The present TCR beta chain was sequenced within a study of post-analysis software for immune sequencing data. Study details: Patients with relapsing-remitting, secondary progressive and progressive-relapsing multiple sclerosis courses were all represented.

This clonotype was seen more than once but under ten times. Its specificity is not known. Presence of unique molecular identifiers characterized the TCR beta cDNA libraries. T cells, about 0.85 to 11 million of them, yielded roughly 470,000 cDNA molecules. TCRdb recomputed calls from the PCR reads with MiXCR, one row per CDR3 protein. The sample has hundreds of thousands of distinct CDR3 sequences, 55% to 70% seen once. V shed 6 bases and J shed 3 bases, with 9 bases lying between them. CDR1 and CDR2 from the germline V gene are DFQATT and SNEGSKA (reference sequence). The CDR3 runs to 12 residues. Study-wide points: Among multiple sclerosis patients, normalized Chao1 diversity was significantly below that of controls. Comparison of patients with controls showed 4 to 6 TRBV segments more frequent in patients, TRBV5-6, TRBV5-1 and TRBV20-1 among them.

The sequence was obtained from a girl aged 2 to 9 with multiple sclerosis. Sequenced: blood. This chain connects TRBV20-1 to TRBJ1-5, with D perhaps TRBD1 (5 bases). CDR3 residues: CSAGTFNQPQHF. The CDR3 nucleotides are TGCAGTGCCGGGACCTTCAATCAGCCCCAGCATTTT.